The rows below give T cell receptor beta chains drawn from one sample of a study of CD8+CD57+ T cells in acquired aplastic anemia. TCRdb used MiXCR to reprocess the reads, holding one entry per CDR3 protein. The sample carries under 200,000 distinct CDR3 sequences, more than 45% recorded once. Sequencing used sorted CD4+, CD8+, or CD8+CD57+ T cells (not recorded which) from PBMCs. All receptors derive from a human donor with aplastic anemia. Both conserved end residues are part of each CDR3. D genes are given only for firm matches. Size is omitted from some rows. Given values are once, few, many or a class for expanded clones.

D gene: NA; J gene: TRBJ2-7; CDR3 length: 12; clone size: many; V gene: TRBV18; CDR3 DNA: TGTGCCAGCTCACAAGGGACAATCGAGCAGTACTTC; CDR3 protein: CASSQGTIEQYF
D gene: TRBD2; J gene: TRBJ2-4; CDR3 length: 16; clone size: NA; V gene: TRBV5-4; CDR3 DNA: TGTGCCAGCAGGTTCCAATTTGGGCGGGAGCATGTCATTCAGTACTTC; CDR3 protein: CASRFQFGREHVIQYF
D gene: NA; J gene: TRBJ1-2; CDR3 length: 15; clone size: NA; V gene: TRBV7-9; CDR3 DNA: TGTGCCAGCAGCTTAACCGCGACACCCAACTATGGCTACACCTTC; CDR3 protein: CASSLTATPNYGYTF
D gene: TRBD1; J gene: TRBJ1-4; CDR3 length: 13; clone size: NA; V gene: TRBV10-3; CDR3 DNA: TGTGCCATCAAAGGGACAGGGGATGAAAAACTGTTTTTT; CDR3 protein: CAIKGTGDEKLFF
D gene: NA; J gene: TRBJ2-3; CDR3 length: 14; clone size: NA; V gene: TRBV29-1; CDR3 DNA: TGCAGCGCCACTGGGGGTAACACAGTGGGTACGCAGTATTTT; CDR3 protein: CSATGGNTVGTQYF
D gene: TRBD1; J gene: TRBJ1-6; CDR3 length: 15; clone size: few; V gene: TRBV30; CDR3 DNA: TGTGCCTGGGCCACCGCCGGGACAGATAATTCACCCCTCCACTTT; CDR3 protein: CAWATAGTDNSPLHF
D gene: TRBD1; J gene: TRBJ1-5; CDR3 length: 15; clone size: many; V gene: TRBV12-3/TRBV12-4; CDR3 DNA: TGTGCCAGCAGGCCCTTCGGACAGGGCGATCAGCCCCAGCATTTT; CDR3 protein: CASRPFGQGDQPQHF
D gene: TRBD2; J gene: TRBJ2-1; CDR3 length: 17; clone size: NA; V gene: TRBV6-2/TRBV6-3; CDR3 DNA: TGTGCCAGCAGTTACTCAGGACTAGGAAGCTCCTACAATGAGCAGTTCTTC; CDR3 protein: CASSYSGLGSSYNEQFF
D gene: NA; J gene: TRBJ1-6; CDR3 length: 14; clone size: many; V gene: TRBV7-9; CDR3 DNA: TGTGCCAGCAGCCTCGGCGAGTTTGAATCACCCCTCCACTTT; CDR3 protein: CASSLGEFESPLHF
D gene: TRBD2; J gene: TRBJ2-3; CDR3 length: 14; clone size: many; V gene: TRBV5-8; CDR3 DNA: TGTGCCAGCAGTAGGACTAGCGCCGGAGATACGCAGTATTTT; CDR3 protein: CASSRTSAGDTQYF